What follows is one TCR beta chain and its context. Its matching antigen is unknown. The CDR3 runs 19 residues. Germline assignment: CDR1 SGHVS and CDR2 FQNEAQ. The V gene end was trimmed by 3 bases and the J gene end by 4 bases; junction bases not matched to a gene: 18. The sample belongs to a study of T cell responses to AZD1222 COVID-19 vaccine. Clones were read by immunoSEQ multiplex PCR, and TCRdb kept only the in-frame ones, dropping some. Of about 160,000 clones in the sample, around 90% were seen once. Overall study findings and caveats: Of the AZD1222 recipients, only five to seven were seropositive at baseline. Donors were largely white British and mainly female; clonal diversity was possibly underestimated.

The sample was peripheral blood, taken on day 0 of AZD1222 vaccination. The source is an adult in good health. The rearrangement links TRBV7-8 to TRBJ1-5; 7 nucleotides align to TRBD1. For the CDR3, the DNA is TGTGCCAGCAGCTTTTTAGCCGTAAACCTCGACAGGGTTAATCAGCCCCAGCATTTT. Amino acid sequence: CASSFLAVNLDRVNQPQHF.